This T cell receptor (beta chain) was captured by sequencing in a study of T cell responses to AZD1222 COVID-19 vaccine. Overall study findings and caveats: Spike-specific TCR breadth and depth both grew after two AZD1222 doses. At baseline, just five to seven AZD1222 recipients tested seropositive.

CDR3 length: 13 residues. Germline lookup yields CDR1 LNHDA and CDR2 SQIVND (reference sequence). V was pared by 10 bases and J by 1 base, with 12 bases between. This clone was recorded only once. Its target is unknown. Assay: immunoSEQ multiplex PCR; the TCRdb copy retains only in-frame clones and omits some. The sample holds approximately 88,000 clones, over 75% seen once. This chain uses TRBV19 with TRBJ2-3; no clear D gene. The sample in question was peripheral blood, obtained 28 days after the second AZD1222 dose. This TCR came from an adult who received the AZD1222 COVID-19 vaccine. The CDR3 protein is CATTIVGTDTQYF. CDR3 DNA sequence: TGTGCCACTACCATCGTTGGCACAGATACGCAGTATTTT.